Reported below is one T cell receptor (beta chain). Its cognate antigen is unknown. There are 13 residues in the CDR3. Germline V lookup: CDR1 MRHNA, CDR2 SNTAGT. The V end lost 2 bases, the J end lost 3 bases, and 7 bases lay between the germline ends. This sample was taken from a study of siplizumab effects on memory and regulatory T cells. Findings of the study overall: Naive or memory phenotype assignment was not possible for roughly 80-97% of proliferating CD4+ or CD8+ clones. Siplizumab significantly reduced alloreactive sequences traceable to unstimulated CD4+ memory cells. Apparently more diverse than memory cells, naive T cells also seemed major alloresponse contributors. Confirmation was lacking for the suppressive function of proliferating Tregs derived from siplizumab cultures.

Produced via immunoSEQ multiplex PCR; TCRdb's table is partial and in-frame only. The sample records roughly 100,000 clones, approximately 94% being singletons. V gene TRBV6-4 combines with J gene TRBJ1-1; D may be TRBD1 (6 bases). The sequence came from a human donor in good health. The sample taken for sequencing was CD4+ T cells sorted from blood. DNA for the CDR3: TGTGCCAGCAGTGACCGACAGGACACTGAAGCTTTCTTT. It codes for CASSDRQDTEAFF.